A selection of T cell receptor beta chains follows, all from one sample in a study of post-analysis software for immune sequencing data. A single record per CDR3 protein comes from TCRdb applying MiXCR to the PCR reads. The table shows some 450,000 distinct CDR3 sequences, with 45% occurring only once. Sequenced material: blood. Source of these receptors: a girl between 5 and 17 years old with multiple sclerosis. The CDR3 runs from the conserved cysteine through the conserved F or W. D genes are given only for firm matches. Rows may omit the clone size; those that give it use once, few, many or a size class.

-	-	TRBJ2-2	TRBV12-3/TRBV12-4	CASSPRRGGELFF	TGTGCCAGCAGTCCGCGGAGAGGCGGGGAGCTGTTTTTT
TRBD1	-	TRBJ1-5	TRBV28	CASSSDRDQPQHF	TGTGCCAGCAGTTCTGACAGGGACCAGCCCCAGCATTTT
-	-	TRBJ2-1	TRBV20-1	CSVRDLVTYNEQFF	TGCAGTGTTAGAGATCTCGTGACCTACAATGAGCAGTTCTTC
TRBD1	-	TRBJ2-2	TRBV19	CASSIERGQTGELFF	TGTGCCAGTAGTATTGAAAGGGGGCAAACCGGGGAGCTGTTTTTT
TRBD2	-	TRBJ2-1	TRBV4-3	CASSQRIGGRGDNEQFF	TGCGCCAGCAGCCAAAGGATAGGCGGGAGGGGCGACAATGAGCAGTTCTTC
-	few	TRBJ1-2	TRBV27	CASSPSGPVNYGYTF	TGTGCCAGCAGCCCCTCGGGGCCCGTTAACTATGGCTACACCTTC
-	-	TRBJ2-7	TRBV12-3/TRBV12-4	CASSTTGYNYEQYF	TGTGCCAGCAGTACGACAGGCTACAACTACGAGCAGTACTTC
-	few	TRBJ2-7	TRBV6-6	CASNPTGPYEQYF	TGTGCCAGCAACCCAACAGGCCCCTACGAGCAGTACTTC
-	few	TRBJ2-2	TRBV5-1	CASSLPEGQAGELFF	TGCGCCAGCAGCTTGCCGGAGGGCCAAGCCGGGGAGCTGTTTTTT
TRBD1	-	TRBJ2-7	TRBV7-9	CASSLALGQGAYEQYF	TGTGCCAGCAGCTTAGCGTTGGGACAGGGGGCCTACGAGCAGTACTTC
-	-	TRBJ2-5	TRBV4-1	CASSQVRDLEETQYF	TGCGCCAGCAGCCAAGTACGGGACTTAGAAGAGACCCAGTACTTC
-	few	TRBJ2-3	TRBV5-1	CASSLEGRGSRQYTQYF	TGCGCCAGCAGCTTGGAAGGGAGAGGGAGCCGACAGTATACGCAGTATTTT
TRBD2	once	TRBJ2-7	TRBV5-1	CASSPRTRPGSEQYF	TGCGCCAGCAGCCCTCGGACTAGGCCGGGCAGCGAGCAGTACTTC
-	-	TRBJ2-7	TRBV2	CASGSGDTNEQYF	TGTGCCAGCGGGAGCGGGGACACCAACGAGCAGTACTTC
-	few	TRBJ2-1	TRBV7-2	CASSHTDPFHEQFF	TGTGCCAGCAGCCACACGGACCCGTTCCATGAGCAGTTCTTC
-	few	TRBJ2-1	TRBV29-1	CSVETVNEQFF	TGCAGCGTTGAAACGGTAAATGAGCAGTTCTTC
-	-	TRBJ2-5	TRBV28	CASSLWDNLYQETQYF	TGTGCCAGCAGTTTATGGGACAACCTCTACCAAGAGACCCAGTACTTC
TRBD1	-	TRBJ1-2	TRBV12-3/TRBV12-4	CASRPTGTDNYGYTF	TGTGCCAGCAGACCAACCGGGACAGATAACTATGGCTACACCTTC
-	-	TRBJ2-6	TRBV10-3	CASESGANVLTF	TGTGCCTCCGAATCTGGGGCCAACGTCCTGACTTTC
-	-	TRBJ2-7	TRBV12-3/TRBV12-4	CASTPQGTSYEQYF	TGTGCCAGCACCCCTCAGGGAACATCCTACGAGCAGTACTTC
-	few	TRBJ2-2	TRBV9	CASSVAVGVTGELFF	TGTGCCAGCAGCGTAGCGGTGGGAGTCACCGGGGAGCTGTTTTTT
-	-	TRBJ2-4	TRBV29-1	CSAVRGGSDIQYF	TGCAGCGCAGTTAGGGGGGGTTCGGACATTCAGTACTTC
-	few	TRBJ1-5	TRBV5-1	CASSLGGDSNQPQHF	TGTGCCAGCAGCTTGGGCGGGGATAGCAATCAGCCCCAGCATTTT
-	few	TRBJ2-1	TRBV6-4	CASSDRINSRRHNEQFF	TGTGCCAGCAGTGACAGAATAAATAGCAGGCGTCACAATGAGCAGTTCTTC
TRBD1	-	TRBJ2-5	TRBV28	CASSLYRGGTWETQYF	TGTGCCAGCAGTTTATATCGAGGGGGCACGTGGGAGACCCAGTACTTC
-	-	TRBJ2-5	TRBV9	CASSPRMREVETQYF	TGTGCCAGCAGCCCCCGGATGAGGGAGGTGGAGACCCAGTACTTC
-	few	TRBJ2-5	TRBV29-1	CSGTQGIQETQYF	TGCAGCGGGACACAGGGTATCCAAGAGACCCAGTACTTC
TRBD1	few	TRBJ2-5	TRBV29-1	CSAGTGLLKTQYF	TGCAGCGCCGGGACAGGGTTGTTAAAGACCCAGTACTTC
-	-	TRBJ2-5	TRBV4-3	CASSQDSRIETQYF	TGCGCCAGCAGCCAAGATAGCAGGATTGAGACCCAGTACTTC
-	-	TRBJ1-5	TRBV18	CASSPAGNNQPQHF	TGTGCCAGCTCACCCGCAGGGAACAATCAGCCCCAGCATTTT
TRBD1	-	TRBJ1-4	TRBV6-5	CASRPRQGSEKLFF	TGTGCCAGCAGACCGAGACAGGGGTCTGAAAAACTGTTTTTT
-	many	TRBJ1-2	TRBV4-2	CASSQDNDYGYTF	TGTGCCAGCAGCCAAGATAATGACTATGGCTACACCTTC
-	-	TRBJ1-2	TRBV19	CASRPAGGDYGYTF	TGTGCCAGTAGGCCAGCCGGGGGTGACTATGGCTACACCTTC
-	-	TRBJ2-7	TRBV3-1	CASSPGERELIDEQYF	TGTGCCAGCAGCCCTGGTGAACGGGAGCTTATCGACGAGCAGTACTTC
-	-	TRBJ1-1	TRBV20-1	CSGRGTEAFF	TGCAGTGGTCGGGGCACTGAAGCTTTCTTT
-	few	TRBJ2-7	TRBV12-3/TRBV12-4	CASSLGAHGEQYF	TGTGCCAGCAGTTTGGGGGCCCATGGAGAGCAGTACTTC
TRBD2	-	TRBJ2-1	TRBV3-1	CASSPRRGSDNEQFF	TGTGCCAGCAGCCCCCGGCGGGGGTCGGACAATGAGCAGTTCTTC
TRBD1	-	TRBJ2-7	TRBV7-9	CASSVPPGQGIGEQYF	TGTGCCAGCAGCGTACCGCCGGGACAGGGGATTGGCGAGCAGTACTTC
-	-	TRBJ2-1	TRBV28	CASSLEGVSYNEQFF	TGTGCCAGCAGTTTAGAGGGCGTCTCCTACAATGAGCAGTTCTTC
TRBD2	-	TRBJ2-1	TRBV7-6	CASSLALAASSYNEQFF	TGTGCCAGCAGCTTAGCTCTAGCGGCGAGCTCCTACAATGAGCAGTTCTTC
-	-	TRBJ2-1	TRBV9	CASSVGRSSYNEQFF	TGTGCCAGCAGCGTAGGGAGGAGCTCCTACAATGAGCAGTTCTTC
TRBD2	many	TRBJ2-7	TRBV29-1	CSVGTSGRVSYEQYF	TGCAGCGTTGGGACTAGCGGGAGGGTCTCCTACGAGCAGTACTTC
-	few	TRBJ2-1	TRBV5-1	CASRIADRDTSYNEQFF	TGCGCCAGCAGGATCGCAGACCGGGACACCTCCTACAATGAGCAGTTCTTC